This T cell receptor beta chain was found in a study of cytomegalovirus exposure and HLA in healthy donors. In the case of this clone: The antigen is not known.

Primers included in the PCR were 60 Vbeta and 13 Jbeta primers. Some clones are missing from TCRdb's copy, which holds only in-frame ones; the method was immunoSEQ multiplex PCR. This sample carries around 75,000 clones, approximately 80% of them seen once, and the ten largest clones take roughly 3.5%. Germline assignment: CDR1 SNHLY and CDR2 FYNNEI. V was trimmed by 6 bases and J by 3 bases, leaving 17 bases between them. The CDR3 consists of 16 residues. Findings and limits, study-wide: Later analysis associated a missense DCLRE1C variant with TCR beta V- and J-gene trimming. Earlier results showed most TCR beta V segments being productive about 87% or about 30% of the time.

V is TRBV2 and J is TRBJ1-4, with D possibly TRBD1 on 5 matching bases. Sequencing used PBMCs. The TCR was taken from a man in his forties in good health and CMV-seronegative. CDR3 in amino acids: CASSSGRGFANEKLFF. The CDR3 bases are TGTGCCAGCAGCTCGGGACGGGGGTTTGCTAATGAAAAACTGTTTTTT.